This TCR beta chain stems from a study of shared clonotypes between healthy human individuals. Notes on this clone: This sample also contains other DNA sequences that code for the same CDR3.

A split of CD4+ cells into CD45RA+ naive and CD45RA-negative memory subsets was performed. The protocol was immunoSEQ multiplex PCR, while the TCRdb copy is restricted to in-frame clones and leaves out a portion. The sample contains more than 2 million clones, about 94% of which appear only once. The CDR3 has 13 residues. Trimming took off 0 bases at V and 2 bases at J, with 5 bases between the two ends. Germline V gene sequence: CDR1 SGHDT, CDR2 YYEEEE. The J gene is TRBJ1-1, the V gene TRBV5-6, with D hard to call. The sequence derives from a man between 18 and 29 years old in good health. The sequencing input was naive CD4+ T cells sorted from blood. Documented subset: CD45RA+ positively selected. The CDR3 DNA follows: TGTGCCAGCAGCTTGGGATATAACACTGAAGCTTTCTTT. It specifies CASSLGYNTEAFF.